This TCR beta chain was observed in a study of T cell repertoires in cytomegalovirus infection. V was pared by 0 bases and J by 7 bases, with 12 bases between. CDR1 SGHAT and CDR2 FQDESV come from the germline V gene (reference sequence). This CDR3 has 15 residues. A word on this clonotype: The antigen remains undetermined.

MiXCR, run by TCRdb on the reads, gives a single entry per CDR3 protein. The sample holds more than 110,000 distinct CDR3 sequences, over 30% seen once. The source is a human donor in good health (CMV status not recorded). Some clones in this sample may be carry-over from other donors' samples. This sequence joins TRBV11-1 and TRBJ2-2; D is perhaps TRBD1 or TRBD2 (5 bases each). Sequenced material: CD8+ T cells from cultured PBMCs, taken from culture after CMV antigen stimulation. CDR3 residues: CASSLAGDGFGELFF. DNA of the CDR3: TGTGCCAGCAGCTTAGCGGGGGACGGATTCGGGGAGCTGTTTTTT.